This passage covers 10 T cell receptor beta chains from one sample sequenced in a study of OX40 agonist ivuxolimab in advanced cancers. Profiled with immunoSEQ multiplex PCR; TCRdb holds only in-frame clones, not every one. Here the sample spans 13,000 or so clones, 75% to 90% being singletons. Sequenced material: CD4+ or CD8+ T cells sorted from blood, taken in a trial of the OX40 agonist ivuxolimab. Receptors originate from an adult with an advanced solid tumor such as melanoma, head and neck, liver or kidney cancer.

The chain employs TRBV4-2 and TRBJ2-2, with TRBD1 as a possible D gene (5 bases). The CDR3 covers 15 residues. Trimming took off 2 bases at V and 2 bases at J, with 9 bases between the two ends. Germline lookup yields CDR1 LGHNA and CDR2 YNFKEQ. The CDR3 sequence is CASSQKGPNTGELFF. CDR3 sequence (DNA): TGTGCCAGCAGCCAAAAGGGGCCAAACACCGGGGAGCTGTTTTTT.

This clone was seen more than once but under ten times. This chain uses TRBV12-5 with TRBJ2-7; possible D gene TRBD1, 5 bases. Germline CDR1 LGHNT, CDR2 FRNRAP. This CDR3 spans 12 amino acids. The V end was cut by 10 bases, the J end by 2 bases, with 12 bases between. CDR3 nucleotide sequence: TGTGCTACCCAGGACAATACCTACGAGCAGTACTTC. Its protein is CATQDNTYEQYF.

This clone was detected only a few times. The gene calls are TRBV6-1 and TRBJ1-2, with D possibly being TRBD1 (5 bases). The CDR3 consists of 14 residues. Trimming cost V 3 bases and J 6 bases, with 14 bases left between them. Per germline, CDR1 MNHNS and CDR2 SASEGT. The CDR3 DNA reads as TGTGCCAGCAGTGAGGGGACTATCATCCATGGCTACACCTTC. It is translated as CASSEGTIIHGYTF.

J is TRBJ2-1 and V is TRBV7-2; 9 bases agree with TRBD1. V shed 3 bases, J shed 12 bases, and the junction held 3 bases outside the gene matches. The length of the CDR3 is 12 residues. Germline V gene sequence: CDR1 SGHTA, CDR2 FQGNSA. Here the CDR3 DNA reads TGTGCCAGCAGCTTGGACAGGGGTCGGCAGTTCTTC. Its translation: CASSLDRGRQFF.

J is TRBJ2-2 and V is TRBV11-2; D is undetermined. With 1 base removed from V and 7 bases from J, the gap between germline ends came to 4 bases. From germline, CDR1 is SGHAT and CDR2 FQNNGV. The CDR3 loop spans 12 amino acids. DNA for the CDR3: TGTGCCAGCAGCTTAGGAATCGGGGAGCTGTTTTTT. Its translation is CASSLGIGELFF.

The CDR3: CASSLVGLGERETQYF. As DNA, the CDR3 is TGTGCCAGCAGCTTAGTCGGGTTGGGAGAGCGGGAGACCCAGTACTTC. V gene TRBV7-9 combines with J gene TRBJ2-5; D possibly corresponds to TRBD2 (5 bases). This CDR3 comprises 16 residues. CDR1 and CDR2 (germline): SEHNR, FQNEAQ (reference sequence). Trimming stripped 1 base from V and 5 bases from J, with 17 bases between. The full variable domain, completed using reference TRBV7-9 and TRBJ2-5, is DTGVSQNPRHKITKRGQNVTFRCDPISEHNRLYWYRQTLGQGPEFLTYFQNEAQLEKSRLLSDRFSAERPKGSFSTLEIQRTEQGDSAMYLCASSLVGLGERETQYFGPGTRLLVL.

This sequence joins TRBV6-5 and TRBJ1-2; D gene uncertain. Germline CDR1 and CDR2: MNHEY and SVGAGI. The length of the CDR3 is 13 residues. With 2 bases removed from V and 7 bases from J, the gap between germline ends came to 11 bases. CDR3 DNA: TGTGCCAGCAGTTACAGGCGGGAATCTGGCTACACCTTC. Encoded protein: CASSYRRESGYTF.

This chain connects TRBV5-1 to TRBJ2-5; 15 nucleotides match TRBD2. The CDR3 contains 16 residues. The V segment lost 0 bases and the J segment 5 bases; nucleotides outside the gene matches: 2. The V gene's germline CDR1 is SGHRS and CDR2 YFSETQ. The CDR3 protein is CASSLEGLAGGETQYF. The CDR3 region has the DNA TGCGCCAGCAGCTTGGAAGGACTAGCGGGAGGGGAGACCCAGTACTTC.

This chain joins TRBV2 and TRBJ2-1, with TRBD2 matching 7 bases. Germline CDR1 SNHLY, CDR2 FYNNEI. Trimming cost V 7 bases and J 8 bases; bases outside gene matches: 8. The CDR3 is 13 amino acids. The DNA for the CDR3 is TGTGCCAGCATGGCGGGAGAGGGCGATGAGCAGTTCTTC. Translated, it gives CASMAGEGDEQFF.

The chain has TRBV5-5 and TRBJ2-1, with a weak D call TRBD2 (6 bases). This CDR3 has 14 residues. Trimming left V 0 bases short and J 6 bases short, with 10 bases between. CDR1 and CDR2 from the germline V gene are SGHKS and YYEKEE (reference sequence). This chain's CDR3 is CASSLDLASNEQFF. DNA of the CDR3: TGTGCCAGCAGCTTGGACCTAGCGAGCAATGAGCAGTTCTTC.